This T cell receptor beta chain was recorded in a study of Graves' ophthalmopathy and Graves' hyperthyroidism. The wider study: Pretreatment peripheral blood was obtained at initial diagnosis. Study outcomes and limitations: Both a roughly 65% sensitivity and an approximately 77% specificity characterized the model's predictions of ophthalmopathy progression.

This clonotype was counted ten times or more. Its antigen is undetermined. RNA served as the template for amplifying TCR beta CDR3 regions. The first round was an RT-PCR with HTBI primers, and the second round was a multiplex PCR. TCRdb called the multiplex PCR reads again in MiXCR, with one record for every CDR3 protein. The sample has fewer than 350,000 distinct CDR3 sequences; roughly a sixth are singletons. The V gene lost 3 bases and the J gene lost 6 bases, with 22 bases spanning the gap. The CDR3 length is 17 residues. Moderate-to-severe activity, CAS at least 3, NOSPECS at least 4 and duration under 3 months characterized donors with ophthalmopathy. PBMCs were isolated from a roughly 10 ml sample of fresh peripheral blood.

Sequenced: peripheral blood. V usage is TRBV12-3 or TRBV12-4 and J usage is TRBJ2-3; D may be TRBD2 (6 bases). The TCR sequence derives from an adult man with Graves' ophthalmopathy. CDR3 coding DNA: TGTGCCAGCAGTTTTCTCGGGACGGGAGTGGCTCCCGATACGCAGTATTTT. Translating it yields CASSFLGTGVAPDTQYF.